Following are 16 T cell receptor beta chains from one sample sequenced in a study of blood T cells in healthy people across ages (dated by TCRdb to the mid-2010s). Preparation of the library involved 5' RACE. Sequencing was carried out with an Illumina HiSeq 2500. A second PCR of about 6 to 11 cycles was performed with a sample-barcoded 5' primer and a J-beta primer mix. Through fastp at Q25 and MiXCR, TCRdb rebuilt clones from the public reads, retaining in-frame beta chains. Rows matching on CDR3 protein sequence are summarized as one entry with the most common DNA and genes. For this sample the table gives over 1,200,000 distinct CDR3 sequences, of which 45% to 70% were detected only once. The leading ten clones occupy over 5% of the sample. Material: blood. The receptor source for this set is a man aged 18 to 30 in good health.

This clonotype has more than one count but fewer than ten. CDR3 region: CASRPDTPGYTF. DNA for the CDR3: TGTGCCAGCAGACCCGACACTCCCGGCTACACCTTC. This rearrangement joins TRBV6-2 or TRBV6-3 to TRBJ1-2; unclear D gene. The CDR3 has 12 amino acids. Germline loops: CDR1 MNHEY, CDR2 SVGEGT. Deletions cut 6 bases from V and 8 bases from J, with 13 bases between.

CDR3 coding DNA: TGTGCCAGCACGTCAGGACAGGACTACAGGTTCCTCCACTTT. Protein: CASTSGQDYRFLHF. The chain employs TRBV27 and TRBJ1-6; 7 bases map to TRBD1. The V and J ends lost 7 bases and 15 bases, in that order; junction bases with no gene match: 15. The length of the CDR3 is 14 residues. Looked up from germline, CDR1 is MNHEY and CDR2 is SMNVEV (reference sequence).

This clonotype was found once. At one boundary the junction diverges from the germline segment, which might be a read error. The chain's CDR3 is CSVEGAGDHSYNEQFF. Here the CDR3 DNA reads TGCAGCGTAGAAGGGGCGGGGGACCACTCCTACAATGAGCAGTTCTTC. This rearrangement joins TRBV29-1 to TRBJ2-1; 7 bases are a match to TRBD2. The CDR3 runs 16 residues. CDR1 and CDR2 (germline): SQVTM, ANQGSEA.

This clonotype occurred once. This rearrangement joins TRBV10-3 to TRBJ2-1; D assignment may be TRBD1 or TRBD2 (5 bases each). The CDR3 has 13 residues. Trimming shortened V by 6 bases and J by 5 bases, and 11 bases separated the two germline ends. Germline CDR1 is ENHRY and CDR2 is SYGVKD. CDR3 sequence (DNA): TGTGCCATCAGCAGGGACGGTGACAATGAGCAGTTCTTC. Translation: CAISRDGDNEQFF.

The count of this clonotype is one. J is TRBJ2-1 and V is TRBV4-1; 9 positions agree with TRBD1. The V segment lost 3 bases and the J segment 10 bases; nucleotides outside the gene matches: 4. Germline lookup yields CDR1 MGHRA and CDR2 YSYEKL. The CDR3 is made up of 13 amino acids. The CDR3 DNA follows: TGCGCCAGCAGCCAGACAGGGGGGTTCGAGCAGTTCTTC. This translates into CASSQTGGFEQFF.

V is TRBV6-2 or TRBV6-3 and J is TRBJ2-5, with 12 bases lining up with TRBD2. Germline CDR1 and CDR2: MNHEY and SVGEGT. With V trimmed by 7 bases and J by 7 bases, 7 bases remained unmatched. CDR3 length: 14 amino acids. Here the CDR3 DNA reads TGTGCCAGCAAGAAGACTAGCGGGAGTGGGACCCAGTACTTC. It specifies CASKKTSGSGTQYF.

This sequence joins TRBV4-1 and TRBJ2-5; 8 nucleotides agree with TRBD1. The CDR3 totals 16 residues. CDR1 and CDR2 (germline): MGHRA, YSYEKL. Trimming removed 3 bases from V and 11 bases from J; junction bases left unmatched: 17. CDR3 bases: TGCGCCAGCAGCCAGAAGGGGACAGGTGGAGACTGGGAGCAGTACTTC. This gives the protein CASSQKGTGGDWEQYF.

The chain employs TRBV6-5 and TRBJ2-3; 7 nucleotides agree with TRBD1. The CDR3 runs 16 residues. Per the germline V gene, CDR1 is MNHEY and CDR2 is SVGAGI. V trimming: 6 bases; J trimming: 6 bases; junction bases outside the gene matches: 15. The CDR3 is CASSTPGQGVGDTQYF. CDR3 bases: TGTGCCAGCAGCACCCCCGGGCAGGGGGTCGGCGATACGCAGTATTTT.

The CDR3 loop reads CASSLVEGLKIKTQYF. CDR3 nucleotides: TGTGCCAGCAGCTTAGTTGAGGGTCTAAAGATAAAGACCCAGTACTTC. This chain connects TRBV7-2 to TRBJ2-5, with a weak D call TRBD2 (5 bases). Germline-derived CDR1 and CDR2 are SGHTA and FQGNSA. The V and J ends lost 1 base and 6 bases respectively, with 18 bases between them. The CDR3 has 16 amino acids.

The V and J genes are TRBV2 and TRBJ1-1; 7 positions agree with TRBD1. CDR3 length: 14 amino acids. Looked up from germline, CDR1 is SNHLY and CDR2 is FYNNEI. Trimming removed 4 bases from V and 3 bases from J; junction bases left unmatched: 5. CDR3 in amino acids: CASSGRDRHTEAFF. The CDR3 coding sequence is TGTGCCAGCAGTGGCCGGGACAGACACACTGAAGCTTTCTTT.

The chain has TRBV2 and TRBJ1-5, with D tentatively TRBD1 (6 bases). Germline V gene lookup returns CDR1 SNHLY and CDR2 FYNNEI. The ends were cut back, 7 bases at V and 0 bases at J, with 13 bases in the middle. This CDR3 is built from 15 residues. The CDR3 DNA reads as TGTGCCAGCACCTGGACAGCTTATAGCAATCAGCCCCAGCATTTT. The encoded protein is CASTWTAYSNQPQHF.

V is TRBV2 and J is TRBJ2-7; the D is unclear. This CDR3 comprises 15 residues. From germline, CDR1 is SNHLY and CDR2 FYNNEI. V lost 4 bases, J lost 3 bases, and 16 bases lay in between. In DNA form, the CDR3 reads TGTGCCAGCAGTGCGCACCCGCGGAGAGGCTACGAGCAGTACTTC. Protein: CASSAHPRRGYEQYF.

The chain is built from TRBV6-6 and TRBJ1-1, with D unclear. This CDR3 spans 13 amino acids. Trimming removed 0 bases at V and 5 bases at J, with 7 bases between. CDR1 and CDR2 (germline): MNHNY, SVGAGI (reference sequence). The CDR3 is CASSYSVYTEAFF. CDR3 coding DNA: TGTGCCAGCAGTTACTCGGTTTATACTGAAGCTTTCTTT.

The chain joins TRBV4-3 to TRBJ2-2, with 10 bases matching TRBD1. Germline V gene lookup returns CDR1 LGHNA and CDR2 YSLEER. The CDR3 is made up of 16 amino acids. Unmatched junction bases numbered 8, after V lost 3 bases and J lost 7 bases. The CDR3 region has the DNA TGCGCCAGCAGCCATCCAATGACAGGGGGCATCGGGGAGCTGTTTTTT. Translated, it gives CASSHPMTGGIGELFF.

V usage is TRBV29-1 and J usage is TRBJ2-7; D assignment may be TRBD1 or TRBD2 (5 bases each). The CDR3 is 10 residues long. Looked up from germline, CDR1 is SQVTM and CDR2 is ANQGSEA. V lost 4 bases to trimming and J lost 6 bases, with 7 bases between them. The CDR3 sequence is CSVGGVEQYF. CDR3 in DNA: TGCAGCGTTGGAGGGGTCGAGCAGTACTTC.

With regard to this clonotype: Germline is not matched at one junction end, which may reflect a read error. This chain links TRBV6-5 with TRBJ1-1, with no clear D. The germline V gene has CDR1 MNHEY and CDR2 SVGAGI. CDR3 length equals 13 residues. The CDR3 region is CASRETVNTEAFF. For the CDR3, the DNA is TGTGCCAGCAGGGAAACAGTGAACACGGAAGCTTTCTTT.